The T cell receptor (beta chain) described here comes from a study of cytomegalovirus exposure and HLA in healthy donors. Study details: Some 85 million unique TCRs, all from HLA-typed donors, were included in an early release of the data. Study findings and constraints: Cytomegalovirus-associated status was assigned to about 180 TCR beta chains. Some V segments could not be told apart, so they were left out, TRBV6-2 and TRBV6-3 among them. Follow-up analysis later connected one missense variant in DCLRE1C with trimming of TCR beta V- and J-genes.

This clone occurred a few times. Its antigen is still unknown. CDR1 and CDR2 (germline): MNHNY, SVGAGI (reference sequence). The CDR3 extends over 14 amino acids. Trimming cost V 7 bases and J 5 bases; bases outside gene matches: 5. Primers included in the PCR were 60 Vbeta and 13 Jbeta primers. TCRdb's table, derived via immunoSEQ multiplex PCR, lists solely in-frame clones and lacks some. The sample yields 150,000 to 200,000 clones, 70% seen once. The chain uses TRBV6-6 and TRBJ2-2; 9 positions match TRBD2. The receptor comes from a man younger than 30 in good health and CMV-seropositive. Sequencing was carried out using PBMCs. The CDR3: CASKGGGETGELFF. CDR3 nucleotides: TGTGCCAGCAAGGGCGGGGGGGAAACCGGGGAGCTGTTTTTT.